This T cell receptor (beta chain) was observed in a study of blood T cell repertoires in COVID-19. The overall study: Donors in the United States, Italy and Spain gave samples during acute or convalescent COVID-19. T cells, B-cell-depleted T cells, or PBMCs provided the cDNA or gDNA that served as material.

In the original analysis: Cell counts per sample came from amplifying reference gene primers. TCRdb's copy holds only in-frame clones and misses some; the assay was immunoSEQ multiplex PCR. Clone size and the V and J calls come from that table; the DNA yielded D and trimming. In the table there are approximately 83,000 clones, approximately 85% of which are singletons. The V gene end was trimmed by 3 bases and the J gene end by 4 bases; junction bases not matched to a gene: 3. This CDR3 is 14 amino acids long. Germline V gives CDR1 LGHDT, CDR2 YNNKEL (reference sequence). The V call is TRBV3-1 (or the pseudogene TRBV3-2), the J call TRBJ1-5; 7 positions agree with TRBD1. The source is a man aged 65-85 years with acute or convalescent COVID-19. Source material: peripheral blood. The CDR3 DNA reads TGTGCCAGCAGCCAGACAGGGTTAAATCAGCCCCAGCATTTT. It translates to CASSQTGLNQPQHF.